This T cell receptor (beta chain) was captured by sequencing in a study of blood T cell repertoires in COVID-19. As for the study in general: Specimens from acute and convalescent COVID-19 originated in the United States, Italy and Spain. PBMCs, B-cell-depleted T cells, or T cells were the source of the cDNA or gDNA that made up the material.

CDR1 and CDR2 (germline): GTSNPN, SVGIG (reference sequence). CDR3 length equals 13 residues. Methods used by the authors: Researchers report that nucleated cell counts were estimated from reference gene primer amplification. Some clones are missing from TCRdb's copy, which holds only in-frame ones; the method was immunoSEQ multiplex PCR. Clonal size and the V and J genes are those of that table, whereas D and trimming came from the DNA. Here the sample spans roughly 260,000 clones, 88% being singletons. The sequenced sample was peripheral blood. The chain employs TRBV30 and TRBJ2-5; D is perhaps TRBD2 (7 bases). The sequence derives from a woman in her 30s with COVID-19, enrolled during active disease. The DNA for the CDR3 is TGTGCTACATCGCGGGGGCGTGGGGAGACCCAGTACTTC. This gives the protein CATSRGRGETQYF. The full variable domain, in which reference TRBV30 and TRBJ2-5 provide the parts outside the CDR3, is SQTIHQWPATLVQPVGSPLSLECTVEGTSNPNLYWYRQAAGRGLQLLFYSVGIGQISSEVPQNLSASRPQDRQFILSSKKLLLSDSGFYLCATSRGRGETQYFGPGTRLLVL.